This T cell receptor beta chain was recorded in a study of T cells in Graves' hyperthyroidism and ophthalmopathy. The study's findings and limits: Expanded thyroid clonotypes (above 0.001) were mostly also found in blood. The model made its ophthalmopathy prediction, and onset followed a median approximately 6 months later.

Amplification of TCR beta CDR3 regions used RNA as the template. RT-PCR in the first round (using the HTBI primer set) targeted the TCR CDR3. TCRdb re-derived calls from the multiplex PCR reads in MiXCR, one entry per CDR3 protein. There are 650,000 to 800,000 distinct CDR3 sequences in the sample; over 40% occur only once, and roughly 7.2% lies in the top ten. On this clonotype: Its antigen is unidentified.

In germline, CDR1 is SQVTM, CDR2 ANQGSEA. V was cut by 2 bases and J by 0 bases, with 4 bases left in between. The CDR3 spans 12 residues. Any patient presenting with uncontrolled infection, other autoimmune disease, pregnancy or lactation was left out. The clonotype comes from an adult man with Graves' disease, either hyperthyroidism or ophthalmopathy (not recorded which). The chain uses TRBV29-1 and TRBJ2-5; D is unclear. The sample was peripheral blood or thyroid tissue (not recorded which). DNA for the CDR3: TGCAGCGTTGAACCGTACCAAGAGACCCAGTACTTC. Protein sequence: CSVEPYQETQYF.